This entry concerns a single T cell receptor beta chain. Antigen specificity is unknown. The data stem from a study of T cell responses to AZD1222 COVID-19 vaccine. General study results and limits: The donors showed a predominance of white British ancestry and of females, with possible underestimation of clonal diversity. Nearly half of spike-specific TCRs reportedly target variant regions that are unmutated in the B.1.351 and B.1.1.7 variants. A rise in Spike-specific TCR breadth and depth followed two AZD1222 doses.

Germline assignment: CDR1 SGHRS and CDR2 YFSETQ. Trimming left V 2 bases short and J 0 bases short, with 7 bases between. This CDR3 region has 14 residues. Analyses pooled second doses at about 4 or about 12 weeks. TCRdb's table, derived via immunoSEQ multiplex PCR, lists solely in-frame clones and lacks some. The sample carries approximately 140,000 clones, 75% to 95% recorded once. V is TRBV5-1 and J is TRBJ2-3; D perhaps matches TRBD2 (5 bases). This receptor was identified in an adult who received the AZD1222 COVID-19 vaccine. The sample in question was peripheral blood, obtained 28 days after the second AZD1222 dose. Here the CDR3 DNA reads TGCGCCAGCAGCTTCACGGGGAGCACAGATACGCAGTATTTT. It is translated as CASSFTGSTDTQYF.